Following are 27 T cell receptor beta chains from one sample sequenced in a study of CD8 T cells in ankylosing spondylitis. Each CDR3 protein is one row after TCRdb ran MiXCR on the 5' RACE reads. The data contain more than 300,000 distinct CDR3 sequences, under 14% of them singletons. Specimen: blood, either unsorted or a sorted T cell fraction (not recorded which). These receptor sequences come from a female donor with ankylosing spondylitis or in good health (not recorded which).

This clonotype was counted at least ten times. This chain joins TRBV5-1 and TRBJ2-1; 7 nucleotides match TRBD2. The CDR3 has 15 residues. With V trimmed by 2 bases and J by 7 bases, 9 bases remained unmatched. Germline loops: CDR1 SGHRS, CDR2 YFSETQ. The CDR3 reads CASSLGSGKRNEQFF. As DNA, the CDR3 is TGCGCCAGCAGCTTAGGAAGCGGGAAAAGGAATGAGCAGTTCTTC.

This clonotype has ten or more counts. The chain uses TRBV24-1 and TRBJ2-1; TRBD2 agrees at 11 bases. V was clipped by 4 bases and J by 4 bases; unmatched bases: 5. Germline V lookup: CDR1 KGHDR, CDR2 SFDVKD. The CDR3 loop spans 16 amino acids. The CDR3 reads CATSDKTSGRYNEQFF. In nucleotides, the CDR3 is TGTGCCACCAGTGACAAAACTAGCGGGAGATACAATGAGCAGTTCTTC.

The chain employs TRBV27 and TRBJ2-3; TRBD2 matches 13 bases. This CDR3 has 15 amino acids. Germline CDR1 reads MNHEY; CDR2 reads SMNVEV (reference sequence). V lost 4 bases and J lost 4; bases outside the gene matches: 2. CDR3 protein: CASSSGLAGSDTQYF. Written as DNA, the CDR3 is TGTGCCAGCAGTTCGGGACTAGCGGGATCAGATACGCAGTATTTT.

This clonotype has more than one count but fewer than ten. The chain combines TRBV12-3 or TRBV12-4 with TRBJ1-4, with D possibly matching TRBD1 (6 bases). The ends were cut back, 6 bases at V and 3 bases at J, with 11 bases in the middle. This CDR3 has 14 amino acids. The CDR3 here is CASRYREANEKLFF. The CDR3 DNA follows: TGTGCCAGCAGATACAGGGAAGCTAATGAAAAACTGTTTTTT.

This clonotype was seen ten or more times. V is TRBV6-5 and J is TRBJ2-1; D is tentatively TRBD1 or TRBD2 (5 bases each). V was shortened by 2 bases and J by 8 bases, with 10 bases between the two germline ends. Germline assignment: CDR1 MNHEY and CDR2 SVGAGI. The CDR3 consists of 13 residues. In DNA, the CDR3 is TGTGCCAGCAGTTACGGGGGTGCGGATGAGCAGTTCTTC. It is translated as CASSYGGADEQFF.

In its sample, this clonotype was seen many times. This chain uses TRBV5-1 with TRBJ2-5; D uncertain. The CDR3 extends over 13 amino acids. Trimming stripped 0 bases from V and 5 bases from J, with 8 bases between. The germline gives CDR1 SGHRS, CDR2 YFSETQ. The CDR3 coding sequence is TGCGCCAGCAGCTTGGAATCCGGGGAGACCCAGTACTTC. Amino acids: CASSLESGETQYF.

The chain recombines TRBV9 with TRBJ2-3, with unresolved D. Germline V gene data show CDR1 as SGDLS and CDR2 as YYNGEE. Trimming removed 3 bases at V and 0 bases at J, with 14 bases between. The CDR3 length is 16 residues. CDR3 amino acids: CASSGARRISTDTQYF. DNA for the CDR3: TGTGCCAGCAGCGGGGCCCGACGGATTAGCACAGATACGCAGTATTTT.

This clonotype was seen many times. This rearrangement joins TRBV12-3 or TRBV12-4 to TRBJ2-7; unclear D gene. V lost 0 bases and J lost 3, with 9 bases in between. The CDR3 runs 14 residues. The CDR3 sequence: CASSLAGVFYEQYF. The CDR3 DNA is TGTGCCAGCAGTTTAGCAGGAGTTTTCTACGAGCAGTACTTC.

This clonotype was observed at least ten times. This rearrangement joins TRBV5-1 to TRBJ2-1, with TRBD2 matching over 11 bases. CDR1 and CDR2 (germline): SGHRS, YFSETQ. The CDR3 is made up of 15 amino acids. With 1 base clipped from V and 9 bases from J, the junction kept 6 bases outside the gene matches. CDR3 residues: CASSLQLAGVGEQFF. DNA of the CDR3: TGCGCCAGCAGCTTGCAACTAGCGGGAGTCGGTGAGCAGTTCTTC.

This clonotype turned up a few times. The V call is TRBV2, the J call TRBJ2-3; unclear D gene. This CDR3 has 11 amino acids. The V gene's germline CDR1 is SNHLY and CDR2 FYNNEI. With 1 base removed from V and 7 bases from J, the gap between germline ends came to 3 bases. CDR3: CASSEVNTQYF. The CDR3, as DNA: TGTGCCAGCAGTGAAGTGAATACGCAGTATTTT.

This clonotype was counted at least ten times. The chain couples TRBV20-1 to TRBJ1-5; 9 bases agree with TRBD1. Germline CDR1 and CDR2: DFQATT and SNEGSKA (reference sequence). The CDR3 is made up of 14 amino acids. V lost 0 bases and J lost 7; bases outside the gene matches: 4. In DNA form, the CDR3 reads TGCAGTGCTAGAGAGGGGACAGGGAGACAGCCCCAGCATTTT. Protein: CSAREGTGRQPQHF.

In its sample, this clonotype was seen many times. The V and J genes are TRBV5-1 and TRBJ2-2; D remains ambiguous. The CDR3 extends over 15 amino acids. The V gene's germline CDR1 is SGHRS and CDR2 YFSETQ. V lost 2 bases, J lost 1 base, and 9 bases lay in between. This CDR3 reads CASSLWIRNTGELFF. The CDR3 DNA sequence: TGCGCCAGCAGCTTATGGATACGGAACACCGGGGAGCTGTTTTTT.

There are many counts of this clonotype. This chain joins TRBV15 and TRBJ2-3; the D call may be TRBD1 or TRBD2 (5 bases each). The length of the CDR3 is 13 residues. Germline loops: CDR1 LNHNV, CDR2 YYDKDF (reference sequence). Trimming removed 7 bases from V and 1 base from J, with 9 bases in between. The CDR3 DNA follows: TGTGCCACCACCGGGGCTGGCACAGATACGCAGTATTTT. This sequence encodes CATTGAGTDTQYF.

Note on this clonotype: This may arise from a read error, as a much more abundant clone is one base away. The rearrangement joins TRBV6-5 to TRBJ2-2; 7 bases agree with TRBD1. This CDR3 is built from 17 residues. The J segment lost 6 bases and the V segment lost 0 bases, leaving 10 bases of the junction unmatched. From germline, CDR1 is MNHEY and CDR2 SVGAGI. CDR3 DNA sequence: TGTGCCAGCAGTTACTCGTGGAGACAGGGCAACGCCGGGGAGCTGTTTTTT. Residues: CASSYSWRQGNAGELFF.

Many counts were recorded for this clonotype. The J gene is TRBJ1-1, the V gene TRBV10-3; no clear D gene. The CDR3 runs to 14 residues. Trimming cost V 2 bases and J 6 bases, with 13 bases left between them. Per the germline V gene, CDR1 is ENHRY and CDR2 is SYGVKD. The CDR3 region has the DNA TGTGCCATCAGTGAGGCATTAGGACTGGCTGAAGCTTTCTTT. This gives the protein CAISEALGLAEAFF.

This clonotype was seen ten or more times. The CDR3 region has the DNA TGTGCCATCGGGATCCTTGAGGGAGGATACAATGAGCAGTTCTTC. Encoded protein: CAIGILEGGYNEQFF. The J gene is TRBJ2-1, the V gene TRBV10-3, with a tentative D call TRBD2 (6 bases). The CDR3 spans 15 residues. CDR1 is ENHRY, CDR2 SYGVKD, per germline. V lost 8 bases, J lost 4 bases, and 18 bases lay in between.

The gene calls are TRBV20-1 and TRBJ1-6, with D unclear. With 4 bases removed from V and 0 bases from J, the gap between germline ends came to 16 bases. Germline CDR1 DFQATT, CDR2 SNEGSKA (reference sequence). The CDR3 loop spans 17 amino acids. CDR3 bases: TGCAGTGCTACCTCCATCGTCAGAAGCTCCTATAATTCACCCCTCCACTTT. Encoded protein: CSATSIVRSSYNSPLHF.

This clonotype was seen repeatedly, ten times or more. DNA for the CDR3: TGCAGTGCTACGCCGGAATTCGCACGGGGTGAAAAACTGTTTTTT. Encoded protein: CSATPEFARGEKLFF. This chain uses TRBV20-1 with TRBJ1-4; D not resolved. Deletions cut 4 bases from V and 7 bases from J, with 19 bases between. The CDR3 length is 15 residues. CDR1 is DFQATT, CDR2 SNEGSKA, per germline (reference sequence).

This clonotype was observed a few times. The chain couples TRBV7-2 to TRBJ1-1; 7 bases match TRBD1. The V segment lost 4 bases and the J segment 3 bases; nucleotides outside the gene matches: 2. The CDR3 has 13 amino acids. From germline, CDR1 is SGHTA and CDR2 FQGNSA. The CDR3 loop reads CASSSDRDTEAFF. Here the CDR3 DNA reads TGTGCCAGCAGCTCAGACAGGGACACTGAAGCTTTCTTT.

This clonotype was detected many times. This sequence joins TRBV27 and TRBJ1-3; no firm D call. The germline V gene has CDR1 MNHEY and CDR2 SMNVEV (reference sequence). Deletions cut 2 bases from V and 4 bases from J, with 9 bases between. CDR3 length: 14 residues. The CDR3 reads CASSLTQRGNTIYF. In DNA, the CDR3 is TGTGCCAGCAGTTTAACACAGAGAGGAAACACCATATATTTT.

The chain employs TRBV20-1 and TRBJ2-2; TRBD2 agrees at 13 bases. Unmatched junction bases numbered 8, after V lost 5 bases and J lost 5 bases. Germline CDR1 reads DFQATT; CDR2 reads SNEGSKA (reference sequence). This CDR3 has 16 amino acids. The CDR3 DNA is TGCAGTGCTTCCGGGACTAGCGGGATAGTGACCGGGGAGCTGTTTTTT. Its protein is CSASGTSGIVTGELFF.

This clonotype was counted ten times or more. The J gene is TRBJ2-3, the V gene TRBV20-1, with TRBD1 matching over 8 bases. The CDR3 runs 16 residues. Per the germline V gene, CDR1 is DFQATT and CDR2 is SNEGSKA (reference sequence). V lost 3 bases, J lost 2 bases, and 10 bases stayed unmatched. For the CDR3, the DNA is TGCAGTGCTAGGACTTTTGGACAGGGATTCACAGATACGCAGTATTTT. This sequence encodes CSARTFGQGFTDTQYF.

Ten or more counts support this clonotype. V and J are TRBV20-1 and TRBJ1-2, with D uncertain. This CDR3 contains 16 residues. Trimming took off 0 bases at V and 8 bases at J, with 22 bases between the two ends. The germline CDR1 and CDR2 sequences are DFQATT and SNEGSKA (reference sequence). CDR3 loop: CSARDLNTGVPKGYTF. For the CDR3, the DNA is TGCAGTGCTAGAGATCTCAATACGGGCGTCCCTAAGGGCTACACCTTC.

Regarding this clonotype: Possible read error: a much larger clone is one base away. V is TRBV7-2 and J is TRBJ1-2; 7 bases are a match to TRBD1. Germline loops: CDR1 SGHTA, CDR2 FQGNSA. The CDR3 contains 15 residues. In DNA, the CDR3 is TGTGCCAGCAGCCCCCGGGACAGCCCTAACTATGACTACACCTTC. It encodes CASSPRDSPNYDYTF.

This clonotype showed up many times. This sequence joins TRBV4-2 and TRBJ2-4; 7 nucleotides agree with TRBD2. J was trimmed by 4 bases and V by 0 bases; bases with no gene match: 6. Germline CDR1 reads LGHNA; CDR2 reads YNFKEQ. The CDR3 runs to 16 residues. The CDR3 DNA reads as TGTGCCAGCAGCCAAGAGTCAAGCGGGAAAAAAAACATTCAGTACTTC. Amino acids: CASSQESSGKKNIQYF.

This clonotype was recorded many times. The genes are TRBV12-3 or TRBV12-4 and TRBJ2-1; TRBD1 might be the D (5 bases). V lost 4 bases to trimming and J lost 7 bases, with 17 bases between them. This CDR3 is built from 15 residues. CDR3 protein: CASSSSDTPVNEQFF. CDR3 coding DNA: TGTGCCAGCAGTTCGTCGGACACACCGGTGAATGAGCAGTTCTTC.

The chain has TRBV7-8 and TRBJ1-6; D is unclear. Germline CDR1 and CDR2: SGHVS and FQNEAQ. This CDR3 has 15 residues. V lost 5 bases and J 7 bases, leaving 15 bases between the germline ends. The CDR3 coding sequence is TGTGCCAGCAGCCCTAGCCGGGCCCCGAATTCACCCCTCCACTTT. Translated, it gives CASSPSRAPNSPLHF.